This T cell receptor (beta chain) was found in a study of control samples from healthy donors and cancer patients. The CDR3 runs to 12 residues. The germline CDR1 and CDR2 sequences are SGHRS and YFSETQ. Trimming took off 7 bases at V and 4 bases at J, with 11 bases between the two ends. TCRdb's copy holds only in-frame clones and misses some; the assay was immunoSEQ multiplex PCR. The table includes tens of thousands of clones, under 95% detected once. V is TRBV5-1 and J is TRBJ1-2; a weak D match, TRBD1 (5 bases). Input material: PBMCs. The origin of this receptor is a woman between 40 and 50 years old with head and neck cancer. This CDR3 is CASSPGTYGYTF. Here the CDR3 DNA reads TGCGCCAGCTCTCCCGGGACCTATGGCTACACCTTC.